This note documents a single T cell receptor (beta chain) sequence. This entry belongs to a study of blood T cell repertoires in COVID-19. Study context: COVID-19 samples, acute and convalescent, were from the United States, Italy and Spain. The cDNA or gDNA used as material had been derived from T cells, B-cell-depleted T cells, or PBMCs.

Original processing methods: The authors estimated nucleated cell counts from reference gene primer amplification. This table comes from immunoSEQ multiplex PCR, and its TCRdb copy is limited to in-frame clones, with some not included. The V and J calls and clone size come from that table; D and trimming were worked out from the DNA. This table has 150,000 to 200,000 clones, about 86% appearing once. CDR1 and CDR2 (germline): SGHKS, YYEKEE (reference sequence). This CDR3 is 15 amino acids long. The V and J ends lost 0 bases and 4 bases respectively, with 11 bases between them. The sequenced sample was peripheral blood. The chain has TRBV5-5 and TRBJ1-5; maybe TRBD1 (6 bases). The clonotype comes from a woman aged 30 to 39 with active or convalescent COVID-19. In DNA form, the CDR3 reads TGTGCCAGCAGCTTGGGTTCAGGGGCGAATCAGCCCCAGCATTTT. This sequence encodes CASSLGSGANQPQHF.